Below, 26 T cell receptor beta chains from the same sample are listed, as sequenced in a study of cytomegalovirus exposure and HLA in healthy donors. Researchers ran the PCR with 60 Vbeta and 13 Jbeta primers. The data were produced by immunoSEQ multiplex PCR, yet TCRdb's version contains in-frame clones alone and is incomplete. This repertoire shows approximately 73,000 clones, roughly 71% found once; its top ten account for around 11%. The sample was PBMCs. The receptors originated from a man between 70 and 80 years old in good health and CMV-seronegative.

J is TRBJ2-7 and V is TRBV7-2, with D possibly TRBD2 on 6 matching bases. Germline-derived CDR1 and CDR2 are SGHTA and FQGNSA. The CDR3 sequence is 15 residues long. The V end lost 7 bases, the J end lost 2 bases, and 18 bases lay between the germline ends. The CDR3 DNA follows: TGTGCCAGCACCCAGGGAGCGGGCCCCACCTACGAGCAGTACTTC. Its translation: CASTQGAGPTYEQYF.

This chain joins TRBV7-2 and TRBJ1-6; no clear D gene. Germline V gives CDR1 SGHTA, CDR2 FQGNSA. Trimming pared 1 base from V and 6 bases from J, leaving 10 bases between. The CDR3 covers 15 residues. In DNA form, the CDR3 reads TGTGCCAGCAGCTTAGACGTCGGGATTAATTCACCCCTCCACTTT. Encoded protein: CASSLDVGINSPLHF.

The chain links TRBV27 to TRBJ2-7; maybe TRBD1 (5 bases). Germline assignment: CDR1 MNHEY and CDR2 SMNVEV (reference sequence). This CDR3 spans 16 amino acids. Trimming removed 2 bases from V and 0 bases from J, with 14 bases in between. The CDR3 DNA reads as TGTGCCAGCAGTTTAGACGGACAAATCGGCTCCTACGAGCAGTACTTC. This encodes CASSLDGQIGSYEQYF.

V is TRBV4-3 and J is TRBJ2-3, with 8 bases lining up with TRBD2. This CDR3 region has 17 residues. Germline loops: CDR1 LGHNA, CDR2 YSLEER. Trimming took 0 bases from V and 2 from J; bases not matched to a gene: 7. CDR3 in DNA: TGCGCCAGCAGCCAAGAATCTAGCGGGTCTTACACAGATACGCAGTATTTT. Residues: CASSQESSGSYTDTQYF.

This clone appeared a few times. V and J are TRBV2 and TRBJ1-6; no clear D. The germline CDR1 and CDR2 sequences are SNHLY and FYNNEI. The CDR3 has 18 residues. Trimming left V 4 bases short and J 6 bases short, with 22 bases between. The CDR3 spells CASSGPRPSGNINSPLHF. DNA of the CDR3: TGTGCCAGCAGTGGCCCGAGGCCCAGCGGTAATATTAATTCACCCCTCCACTTT.

V is TRBV5-1 and J is TRBJ1-1, with no clear D. Looked up from germline, CDR1 is SGHRS and CDR2 is YFSETQ. The CDR3 is made up of 14 amino acids. V shed 0 bases and J shed 1 base, with 7 bases lying between them. For the CDR3, the DNA is TGCGCCAGCAGCTTGGCCGAGGGGAACACTGAAGCTTTCTTT. Protein sequence: CASSLAEGNTEAFF. Looking up the rest from reference TRBV5-1 and TRBJ1-1 gives the full variable domain: KAGVTQTPRYLIKTRGQQVTLSCSPISGHRSVSWYQQTPGQGLQFLFEYFSETQRNKGNFPGRFSGRQFSNSRSEMNVSTLELGDSALYLCASSLAEGNTEAFFGQGTRLTVV.

V is TRBV7-8 and J is TRBJ1-1; no reliable D call. Germline CDR1 SGHVS, CDR2 FQNEAQ. Trimming removed 4 bases from V and 7 bases from J, with 10 bases in between. The CDR3 is 12 residues long. In DNA, the CDR3 is TGTGCCAGCAGCTCCCAGCGCAGTGAAGCTTTCTTT. Translation: CASSSQRSEAFF.

There are a few counts of this clone. V usage is TRBV6-1 and J usage is TRBJ2-7, with 7 bases identical to TRBD1. This CDR3 contains 15 residues. Germline V gene sequence: CDR1 MNHNS, CDR2 SASEGT. With V trimmed by 8 bases and J by 0 bases, 10 bases remained unmatched. The CDR3, as DNA: TGTGCCAGCCTGCTCACAGGGGCCTCCTCCTACGAGCAGTACTTC. It translates to CASLLTGASSYEQYF.

This rearrangement joins TRBV15 to TRBJ2-1; D gene uncertain. The V end was cut by 3 bases, the J end by 7 bases, with 10 bases between. The CDR3 loop spans 13 amino acids. From germline, CDR1 is LNHNV and CDR2 YYDKDF (reference sequence). The CDR3 sequence: CATSSPPINEQFF. CDR3 DNA sequence: TGTGCCACCAGCAGTCCACCTATTAATGAGCAGTTCTTC. Full variable domain (outside the CDR3, taken from reference TRBV15 and TRBJ2-1): DAMVIQNPRYQVTQFGKPVTLSCSQTLNHNVMYWYQQKSSQAPKLLFHYYDKDFNNEADTPDNFQSRRPNTSFCFLDIRSPGLGDTAMYLCATSSPPINEQFFGPGTRLTVL.

This clone was observed a few times. The chain couples TRBV9 to TRBJ2-5, with TRBD1 as a possible D gene (7 bases). From germline, CDR1 is SGDLS and CDR2 YYNGEE. The CDR3 loop spans 14 amino acids. The ends were cut back, 4 bases at V and 7 bases at J, with 17 bases in the middle. CDR3 region: CASSSRAQGGTQYF. CDR3 nucleotide sequence: TGTGCCAGCAGCTCTCGGGCCCAGGGGGGGACCCAGTACTTC.

This clone was counted between two and nine times. This rearrangement joins TRBV30 to TRBJ1-4; 7 bases are a match to TRBD1. Germline V CDR1 and CDR2: GTSNPN, SVGIG (reference sequence). V gave up 7 bases and J gave up 7 bases; unmatched junction bases: 6. The CDR3 consists of 12 residues. The CDR3 sequence is CASGGLGEKLFF. The CDR3 nucleotides are TGTGCCTCAGGGGGTCTTGGTGAAAAACTGTTTTTT.

In its sample, this clone was seen many times. The chain employs TRBV28 and TRBJ1-5; D might be TRBD1 (5 bases). V lost 4 bases and J 10 bases, leaving 8 bases between the germline ends. The CDR3 has 11 residues. Germline lookup yields CDR1 MDHEN and CDR2 SYDVKM. In nucleotides, the CDR3 is TGTGCCAGCAGTTCAGGGAACCCCCAGCATTTT. Translating it yields CASSSGNPQHF.

The chain carries TRBV29-1 and TRBJ2-7, with D maybe TRBD1 (8 bases). This CDR3 is 14 amino acids long. Trimming removed 4 bases at V and 1 base at J, with 14 bases between. Germline values: CDR1 SQVTM, CDR2 ANQGSEA. The CDR3 DNA reads as TGCAGCGTTGGGGTACAGGGGGGGTCCTACGAGCAGTACTTC. As protein: CSVGVQGGSYEQYF.

The genes are TRBV5-1 and TRBJ2-3; D is ambiguous. This CDR3 region has 12 residues. Germline V CDR1 and CDR2: SGHRS, YFSETQ. V was shortened by 5 bases and J by 2 bases, with 6 bases between the two germline ends. CDR3 nucleotides: TGCGCCAGCAGTATCTACACAGATACGCAGTATTTT. Residues: CASSIYTDTQYF.

The chain couples TRBV18 to TRBJ1-3, with D tentatively TRBD1 (6 bases). The CDR3 consists of 15 residues. The germline CDR1 and CDR2 sequences are KGHSH and LQKENI. V shed 3 bases and J shed 0 bases, with 9 bases lying between them. In DNA, the CDR3 is TGTGCCAGCTCACCGGACAGCCGCTCTGGAAACACCATATATTTT. This codes for CASSPDSRSGNTIYF. Complete variable domain (other parts from reference TRBV18 and TRBJ1-3): NAGVMQNPRHLVRRRGQEARLRCSPMKGHSHVYWYRQLPEEGLKFMVYLQKENIIDESGMPKERFSAEFPKEGPSILRIQQVVRGDSAAYFCASSPDSRSGNTIYFGEGSWLTVV.

This rearrangement joins TRBV5-1 to TRBJ2-6; TRBD2 agrees at 9 bases. The V segment lost 5 bases and the J segment 0 bases; nucleotides outside the gene matches: 3. CDR1 SGHRS and CDR2 YFSETQ come from the germline V gene. The CDR3 runs to 16 residues. The CDR3, as DNA: TGCGCCAGCAGGACTAGCGGATACTCTGGGGCCAACGTCCTGACTTTC. Protein product: CASRTSGYSGANVLTF.

The chain joins TRBV29-1 to TRBJ2-3; D might be TRBD2 (6 bases). Germline assignment: CDR1 SQVTM and CDR2 ANQGSEA. CDR3 length: 15 amino acids. V dropped 5 bases and J dropped 2 bases, with 17 bases sitting between them. CDR3 sequence reads: CSVSGGALTTDTQYF. The CDR3 DNA reads TGCAGCGTTTCTGGCGGGGCACTTACCACAGATACGCAGTATTTT.

This clone was recorded a few times. The rearrangement links TRBV10-3 to TRBJ1-6; TRBD1 aligns across 10 bases. J lost 7 bases, V lost 3 bases, and 6 bases had no gene match. The CDR3 has 16 residues. CDR1 is ENHRY and CDR2 is SYGVKD in the germline V gene. The CDR3 DNA reads TGTGCCATCAGTGAAGGGACAGGGGAAGTGAATTCACCCCTCCACTTT. Translation: CAISEGTGEVNSPLHF.

This clone was counted between two and nine times. The chain has TRBV6-5 and TRBJ2-7; D is possibly TRBD1 (6 bases). Germline V gives CDR1 MNHEY, CDR2 SVGAGI. This CDR3 is 13 amino acids long. The ends were cut back, 5 bases at V and 2 bases at J, with 10 bases in the middle. The CDR3 loop reads CASSRDTPYEQYF. CDR3 DNA sequence: TGTGCCAGCAGTCGGGACACCCCCTACGAGCAGTACTTC.

The V gene is TRBV11-2, the J gene TRBJ2-5; D perhaps matches TRBD2 (6 bases). Germline-derived CDR1 and CDR2 are SGHAT and FQNNGV. Trimming pared 8 bases from V and 3 bases from J, leaving 16 bases between. This CDR3 has 14 amino acids. The chain's CDR3 is CASEQWRGEETQYF. The CDR3, as DNA: TGTGCCAGCGAGCAGTGGAGGGGCGAAGAGACCCAGTACTTC.

This sequence joins TRBV18 and TRBJ2-1, with 13 bases lining up with TRBD2. The V gene end was trimmed by 2 bases and the J gene end by 10 bases; junction bases not matched to a gene: 8. The CDR3 consists of 16 residues. The germline V gene has CDR1 KGHSH and CDR2 LQKENI. The CDR3 loop reads CASSPTSGRAQGEQFF. DNA of the CDR3: TGTGCCAGCTCACCAACTAGCGGGAGGGCCCAAGGGGAGCAGTTCTTC.

Worth noting for this clone: Other DNA sequences in the same sample also yield this CDR3. The genes are TRBV5-1 and TRBJ2-7; possible D gene TRBD2, 6 bases. Germline-derived CDR1 and CDR2 are SGHRS and YFSETQ. The CDR3 is made up of 15 amino acids. V was cut by 5 bases and J by 0 bases, with 15 bases left in between. The DNA of the CDR3 is TGCGCCAGCAGATCCCCACTAGCCGGCTCCTACGAGCAGTACTTC. This encodes CASRSPLAGSYEQYF.

The chain carries TRBV18 and TRBJ2-4; 10 bases fit TRBD2. The CDR3 has 18 residues. The germline gives CDR1 KGHSH, CDR2 LQKENI. V shed 6 bases and J 0 bases; nucleotides not matched to a gene: 11. CDR3 sequence (DNA): TGTGCCAGCTCCCCCGGGCTAGCGGGGGTTCAAGCCAAAAACATTCAGTACTTC. Translated, it gives CASSPGLAGVQAKNIQYF.

The chain employs TRBV7-9 and TRBJ1-6; possibly TRBD1 for D (6 bases). This CDR3 comprises 15 residues. Germline CDR1 reads SEHNR; CDR2 reads FQNEAQ (reference sequence). V shed 4 bases and J shed 9 bases, with 16 bases lying between them. CDR3 protein: CASSSGGPNSSPLHF. The CDR3 DNA reads TGTGCCAGCAGCTCGGGGGGCCCTAATAGTTCACCCCTCCACTTT.

The CDR3 DNA sequence: TGTGCCAGCTCACCCCGGTCAAATGAAAAACTGTTTTTT. As protein: CASSPRSNEKLFF. The chain links TRBV18 to TRBJ1-4; D remains ambiguous. Germline CDR1 KGHSH, CDR2 LQKENI. The CDR3 loop spans 13 amino acids. Trimming cost V 3 bases and J 5 bases, with 7 bases left between them.

This chain joins TRBV7-9 and TRBJ2-3, with D possibly being TRBD1 (5 bases). V was cut by 5 bases and J by 6 bases, with 12 bases left in between. Germline loops: CDR1 SEHNR, CDR2 FQNEAQ (reference sequence). The CDR3 sequence is 13 residues long. CDR3 DNA sequence: TGTGCCAGCAGCCAATCCTCAGGGGATACGCAGTATTTT. This gives the protein CASSQSSGDTQYF.